The next 13 T cell receptor beta chains were all read from a single sample in a study of cytomegalovirus exposure and HLA in healthy donors. In the PCR, 60 Vbeta and 13 Jbeta primers were used. Sequencing was performed with immunoSEQ multiplex PCR; in TCRdb, only in-frame clones are kept and a portion is missing. Among fewer than 250,000 clones listed, around 80% were seen once. The specimen sequenced was PBMCs. The receptors come from a boy aged 2 to 9 in good health and CMV-seronegative.

The J gene is TRBJ1-3, the V gene TRBV4-2, with D perhaps TRBD1 (6 bases). Per the germline V gene, CDR1 is LGHNA and CDR2 is YNFKEQ. The CDR3 has 17 amino acids. The ends were cut back, 0 bases at V and 0 bases at J, with 12 bases in the middle. CDR3 nucleotides: TGTGCCAGCAGCCAAGAAGGACAGAGAAACTCTGGAAACACCATATATTTT. Amino acid sequence: CASSQEGQRNSGNTIYF.

The chain uses TRBV9 and TRBJ2-5; 12 bases map to TRBD2. The J call is uncertain, as TRBJ2-7 better fits the DNA end. Germline V gene sequence: CDR1 SGDLS, CDR2 YYNGEE. The CDR3 is made up of 16 amino acids. For the CDR3, the DNA is TGTGCCAGCAGCTCCAGACTAGCGGGAGTAAAGGACGAGCAGTACTTC. It codes for CASSSRLAGVKDEQYF.

This clone was seen only once. This chain links TRBV6-1 with TRBJ1-2; D might be TRBD1 (5 bases). The CDR3 contains 14 residues. Trimming removed 5 bases from V and 7 bases from J, with 17 bases in between. Per the germline V gene, CDR1 is MNHNS and CDR2 is SASEGT. The CDR3 nucleotides are TGTGCCAGCAGTTCACAGGCCGGCGGGGGTGGCTACACCTTC. It is translated as CASSSQAGGGGYTF.

The gene calls are TRBV27 and TRBJ1-3; 10 bases are shared with TRBD1. This CDR3 comprises 18 residues. Germline values: CDR1 MNHEY, CDR2 SMNVEV (reference sequence). Unmatched junction bases numbered 11, after V lost 6 bases and J lost 0 bases. CDR3 protein: CASSPGTGAPLSGNTIYF. In DNA form, the CDR3 reads TGTGCCAGCAGCCCAGGGACAGGGGCCCCTCTCTCTGGAAACACCATATATTTT.

The chain couples TRBV19 to TRBJ2-2; D not certain. This CDR3 is built from 15 residues. Germline assignment: CDR1 LNHDA and CDR2 SQIVND (reference sequence). Trimming removed 3 bases at V and 1 base at J, with 9 bases between. The CDR3 DNA follows: TGTGCCAGTAGTATTCGAGAGATGAACACCGGGGAGCTGTTTTTT. Protein sequence: CASSIREMNTGELFF.

The J gene is TRBJ2-1, the V gene TRBV30; D perhaps matches TRBD2 (6 bases). Germline V CDR1 and CDR2: GTSNPN, SVGIG (reference sequence). V lost 3 bases and J lost 15, with 12 bases in between. CDR3 length equals 10 residues. CDR3 region: CAWSGGLLFF. CDR3 sequence (DNA): TGTGCCTGGAGCGGAGGGCTGTTGTTCTTC.

The chain has TRBV19 and TRBJ2-7; tentatively, D is TRBD2 (6 bases). This CDR3 is 14 amino acids long. The V end was cut by 1 base, the J end by 7 bases, with 14 bases between. Per germline, CDR1 LNHDA and CDR2 SQIVND (reference sequence). CDR3 loop: CASSIAAGNREQYF. The CDR3 bases are TGTGCCAGTAGTATAGCCGCGGGAAACCGTGAGCAGTACTTC.

V gene TRBV15 combines with J gene TRBJ2-5; weak D call: TRBD1 (5 bases). The CDR3 totals 17 residues. Trimming cost V 0 bases and J 3 bases, with 17 bases left between them. CDR1 and CDR2 from the germline V gene are LNHNV and YYDKDF (reference sequence). DNA of the CDR3: TGTGCCACCAGCAGAGATCGAGGTGCAGGGATGAAAGAGACCCAGTACTTC. This gives the protein CATSRDRGAGMKETQYF.

The gene calls are TRBV29-1 and TRBJ2-1; TRBD1 aligns across 8 bases. Germline V gene sequence: CDR1 SQVTM, CDR2 ANQGSEA. V was clipped by 6 bases and J by 2 bases; unmatched bases: 3. This CDR3 comprises 13 residues. The CDR3 sequence: CSVSGGAYNEQFF. The DNA of the CDR3 is TGCAGCGTCTCAGGGGGCGCCTACAATGAGCAGTTCTTC.

CDR3 bases: TGTGCCAGCAGCCCCTCGGGACAGGGAAAAGCTAACTATGGCTACACCTTC. It yields the protein CASSPSGQGKANYGYTF. This rearrangement joins TRBV7-3 to TRBJ1-2; TRBD1 matches at 9 bases. Germline values: CDR1 SGHTA, CDR2 FQGTGA. The V segment lost 5 bases and the J segment 0 bases; nucleotides outside the gene matches: 10. The CDR3 spans 17 residues.

A remark on this clone: At one boundary the junction diverges from the germline segment, which might be a read error. V is TRBV7-7 and J is TRBJ2-3; 10 nucleotides agree with TRBD2. Germline CDR1 and CDR2: SSHAT and FNYEAQ (reference sequence). CDR3 length: 15 residues. The CDR3 is CASSLGTSGTDTQYF. Here the CDR3 DNA reads TGTGCTAGCAGCTTAGGGACTAGCGGCACAGATACGCAGTATTTT.

The CDR3 nucleotides are TGTGCCAGCAGCCCACAGACAGGGCGAACAGATACGCAGTATTTT. It translates to CASSPQTGRTDTQYF. This chain joins TRBV7-3 and TRBJ2-3; 7 positions match TRBD1. Germline CDR1 SGHTA, CDR2 FQGTGA. Losses at the gene ends were 5 bases for V and 3 bases for J; bases not matched to a gene: 8. The CDR3 has 15 amino acids. Complete variable domain (other parts from reference TRBV7-3 and TRBJ2-3): GAGVSQTPSNKVTEKGKYVELRCDPISGHTALYWYRQSLGQGPEFLIYFQGTGAADDSGLPNDRFFAVRPEGSVSTLKIQRTERGDSAVYLCASSPQTGRTDTQYFGPGTRLTVL.

This clone was seen only once. The chain carries TRBV7-9 and TRBJ2-5; 7 positions agree with TRBD1. V was clipped by 6 bases and J by 0 bases; unmatched bases: 4. This CDR3 comprises 14 residues. CDR1 and CDR2 from the germline V gene are SEHNR and FQNEAQ (reference sequence). The CDR3 loop reads CASSRDSYQETQYF. The CDR3 DNA sequence: TGTGCCAGCAGTCGGGACAGCTACCAAGAGACCCAGTACTTC.